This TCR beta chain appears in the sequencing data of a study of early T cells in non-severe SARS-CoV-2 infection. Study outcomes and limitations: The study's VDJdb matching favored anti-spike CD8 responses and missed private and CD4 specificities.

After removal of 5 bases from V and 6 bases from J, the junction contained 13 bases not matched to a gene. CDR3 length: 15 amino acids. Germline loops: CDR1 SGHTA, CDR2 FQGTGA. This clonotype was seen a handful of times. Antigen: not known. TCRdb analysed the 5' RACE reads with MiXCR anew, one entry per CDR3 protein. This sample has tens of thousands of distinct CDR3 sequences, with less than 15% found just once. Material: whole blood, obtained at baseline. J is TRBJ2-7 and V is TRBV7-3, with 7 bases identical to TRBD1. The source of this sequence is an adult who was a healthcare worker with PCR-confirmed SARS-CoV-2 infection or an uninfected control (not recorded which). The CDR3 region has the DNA TGTGCCAGCAGCCCCACAGGGGCCGTAAATTTCGAGCAGTACTTC. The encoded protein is CASSPTGAVNFEQYF.